This TCR beta chain was obtained from a study of T cell repertoires in cytomegalovirus infection. At the level of the study: The authors relied on CMV epitopes, both recently identified HLA-C-restricted and well-studied HLA-B-restricted. CMV infection together with matching HLA type was indicated by public TCR beta signatures. Whole-study results and caveats: HLA-C-restricted CMV-specific TCR beta clonotypes were dominant in the ex vivo response. Summed public TCR beta family frequency identified CMV carriers bearing the relevant HLA.

Germline V gene data show CDR1 as SGHKS and CDR2 as YYEKEE (reference sequence). This CDR3 comprises 15 residues. TCRdb ran MiXCR on the reads and lists one entry per CDR3 protein. The table has under 40,000 distinct CDR3 sequences, about 50% seen once. Note on this clonotype: Antigen: not known. The junction and the germline gene differ at one end; a read error may be behind it.

The chain employs TRBV5-5 and TRBJ1-6; maybe TRBD1 (6 bases). The sequence came from a human donor in good health (CMV status not recorded). Some clones in this sample may be carry-over from other donors' samples. Specimen: CD8+ T cells from cultured PBMCs, collected from culture after CMV antigen stimulation. This CDR3 is CASNLGGLNNSPLHF. CDR3 bases: TGTGCCAGCAACTTGGGGGGGCTCAATAATTCACCCCTCCACTTT.